The rows below give T cell receptor beta chains drawn from one sample of a study of blood T cells in healthy people across ages. TCRdb used MiXCR to reprocess the 5' RACE reads, holding one entry per CDR3 protein. Of fewer than 1,200,000 distinct CDR3 sequences in the sample, under 30% were seen once. Separately, the same data were catalogued under a study of T cells of mothers and their children.

The sample was blood. These receptors were taken from a girl aged 2 to 10 in good health. CDR3s include the opening cysteine and the closing phenylalanine or tryptophan. The D gene is left open where the match is weak. A row's size may be missing; if present it is once, few, many or a size class.

len: 16; abundance: few; v_gene: TRBV29-1; j_gene: TRBJ2-5; d_gene: TRBD2; CDR3aa: CSVEGETSGMEETQYF; CDR3nt: TGCAGCGTTGAAGGCGAGACTAGCGGGATGGAAGAGACCCAGTACTTC
len: 15; abundance: NA; v_gene: TRBV7-9; j_gene: TRBJ2-5; d_gene: NA; CDR3aa: CASSVRTTPGETQYF; CDR3nt: TGTGCCAGCAGCGTGAGGACTACCCCCGGAGAGACCCAGTACTTC
len: 13; abundance: few; v_gene: TRBV28; j_gene: TRBJ1-6; d_gene: NA; CDR3aa: CASSPRPDSPLHF; CDR3nt: TGTGCCAGCAGTCCCAGACCGGACTCACCCCTCCACTTT
len: 11; abundance: NA; v_gene: TRBV29-1; j_gene: TRBJ2-1; d_gene: NA; CDR3aa: CSVFEYNEQFF; CDR3nt: TGCAGCGTTTTCGAATACAATGAGCAGTTCTTC
len: 15; abundance: NA; v_gene: TRBV16; j_gene: TRBJ2-1; d_gene: NA; CDR3aa: CASTQDYSFYNEQFF; CDR3nt: TGTGCCAGCACCCAGGACTACTCCTTTTACAATGAGCAGTTCTTC
len: 14; abundance: few; v_gene: TRBV29-1; j_gene: TRBJ2-7; d_gene: TRBD2; CDR3aa: CSTRLAGDIYEQYF; CDR3nt: TGCAGCACTAGACTAGCGGGGGACATATACGAGCAGTACTTC
len: 12; abundance: NA; v_gene: TRBV29-1; j_gene: TRBJ1-4; d_gene: TRBD1; CDR3aa: CSTTGADEKLFF; CDR3nt: TGCAGCACAACAGGGGCAGATGAAAAACTGTTTTTT
len: 15; abundance: NA; v_gene: TRBV7-9; j_gene: TRBJ2-7; d_gene: NA; CDR3aa: CASSSLQGRTYEQYF; CDR3nt: TGTGCCAGCAGCTCCTTACAGGGTCGAACCTACGAGCAGTACTTC
len: 15; abundance: NA; v_gene: TRBV24-1; j_gene: TRBJ2-7; d_gene: TRBD1; CDR3aa: CATSGTGTGIREQYF; CDR3nt: TGTGCCACCAGTGGGACCGGGACAGGGATCCGCGAGCAGTACTTC
len: 13; abundance: NA; v_gene: TRBV20-1; j_gene: TRBJ2-7; d_gene: NA; CDR3aa: CSARGPAGDEQYF; CDR3nt: TGCAGTGCTAGAGGTCCGGCCGGTGACGAGCAGTACTTC
len: 14; abundance: few; v_gene: TRBV2; j_gene: TRBJ2-1; d_gene: TRBD1; CDR3aa: CASRDRTEIHEQFF; CDR3nt: TGTGCCAGCAGGGACAGGACGGAGATCCATGAGCAGTTCTTC
len: 13; abundance: few; v_gene: TRBV6-5; j_gene: TRBJ2-2; d_gene: NA; CDR3aa: CASRRTISGELFF; CDR3nt: TGTGCCAGCAGGCGGACGATTTCCGGGGAGCTGTTTTTT
len: 14; abundance: NA; v_gene: TRBV5-1; j_gene: TRBJ2-4; d_gene: NA; CDR3aa: CASSLEGGRHIQYF; CDR3nt: TGCGCCAGCAGCTTGGAAGGAGGGCGTCACATTCAGTACTTC
len: 14; abundance: NA; v_gene: TRBV20-1; j_gene: TRBJ2-5; d_gene: NA; CDR3aa: CSADPGRYQETQYF; CDR3nt: TGCAGTGCTGATCCGGGCAGGTACCAAGAGACCCAGTACTTC
len: 14; abundance: NA; v_gene: TRBV5-1; j_gene: TRBJ1-1; d_gene: TRBD1; CDR3aa: CASSSVTGDTEAFF; CDR3nt: TGCGCCAGCAGCTCTGTGACAGGGGACACTGAAGCTTTCTTT
len: 14; abundance: NA; v_gene: TRBV20-1; j_gene: TRBJ2-7; d_gene: TRBD1; CDR3aa: CSAAGTGEFDEQYF; CDR3nt: TGCAGTGCAGCCGGGACAGGGGAGTTCGACGAGCAGTACTTC